This entry lists 2 T cell receptor beta chains sequenced from one sample in a study of T cells in Graves' hyperthyroidism and ophthalmopathy. Amplified TCR beta CDR3 regions came from RNA transcripts. The TCR CDR3 was amplified in a first-round RT-PCR using the HTBI primer set. TCRdb itself ran the multiplex PCR reads through MiXCR, one entry per CDR3 protein. In the table there are around 300,000 distinct CDR3 sequences, around 22% of which are singletons. Sample: blood. Every receptor here comes from a man aged 25 to 40 with Graves' ophthalmopathy.

This clonotype was counted a few times. CDR3 in DNA: TGTGCCAGCTGGGGGACTAACTACAATGAGCAGTTCTTC. Translated: CASWGTNYNEQFF. The chain carries TRBV28 and TRBJ2-1; 7 nucleotides match TRBD2. The CDR3 is 13 amino acids. Germline V lookup: CDR1 MDHEN, CDR2 SYDVKM. V was clipped by 8 bases and J by 3 bases; unmatched bases: 4.

This clonotype has a count of ten or more. The chain joins TRBV6-2 or TRBV6-3 to TRBJ2-3; 12 nucleotides agree with TRBD2. Germline V lookup: CDR1 MNHEY, CDR2 SVGEGT. Losses at the gene ends were 2 bases for V and 3 bases for J; bases not matched to a gene: 9. The CDR3 consists of 18 residues. The CDR3 here is CASSYVLAGGPTTDTQYF. DNA for the CDR3: TGTGCCAGCAGTTACGTTCTAGCGGGAGGGCCGACGACAGATACGCAGTATTTT.